One and the same sample provided the 8 T cell receptor beta chains below, sequenced in a study of blood T cells in healthy people across ages. Primers used in a second PCR of about 6 to 11 cycles were a sample-barcoded 5' primer and a J-beta primer mix. TCRdb re-called the 5' RACE reads with MiXCR, one entry per CDR3 protein. The sample has around 1.5 million distinct CDR3 sequences; approximately 38% are singletons. Sequenced input: blood. These receptor sequences come from a woman aged 18-29 years in good health.

A few counts support this clonotype. The chain combines TRBV7-9 with TRBJ2-1, with D perhaps assigned TRBD1 or TRBD2 (5 bases each). With 5 bases removed from V and 0 bases from J, the gap between germline ends came to 23 bases. CDR1 SEHNR and CDR2 FQNEAQ come from the germline V gene (reference sequence). This CDR3 has 19 residues. This CDR3 reads CASSPKRGAVFSSYNEQFF. CDR3 coding DNA: TGTGCCAGCAGCCCCAAGCGAGGGGCTGTATTTAGCTCCTACAATGAGCAGTTCTTC.

This sequence joins TRBV7-2 and TRBJ2-7, with 7 bases aligning to TRBD2. The germline CDR1 and CDR2 sequences are SGHTA and FQGNSA. V lost 5 bases, J lost 6 bases, and 16 bases stayed unmatched. The CDR3 loop spans 16 amino acids. CDR3 sequence: CASSQMNTGLPLEQYF. The CDR3 DNA follows: TGTGCCAGCAGCCAGATGAATACGGGACTACCTCTCGAGCAGTACTTC.

The CDR3 region is CASSGDRPHDGANVLTF. The DNA for the CDR3 is TGTGCCAGCAGTGGGGACAGGCCCCACGATGGGGCCAACGTCCTGACTTTC. J is TRBJ2-6 and V is TRBV12-3 or TRBV12-4; 8 bases map to TRBD1. CDR3 length: 17 amino acids. J gave up 3 bases and V 5 bases, and 9 bases lay outside the gene matches.

The gene calls are TRBV12-3 or TRBV12-4 and TRBJ2-7; 8 bases are a match to TRBD1. Trimming at V came to 5 bases and at J to 7 bases, leaving 13 bases not matched to a gene. CDR3 size: 15 residues. The CDR3 is CASSAGQVLVGEQYF. The CDR3 bases are TGTGCCAGCAGTGCGGGACAGGTTCTAGTGGGGGAGCAGTACTTC.

Comment on this clonotype: A much larger clone differs from this one at a single base, so this may be a read error. A read error is likely, as this CDR3 ends without the conserved phenylalanine or tryptophan. The chain employs TRBV28 and TRBJ2-5; no reliable D call. Judging by the DNA end, TRBJ2-7 fits better; the J call may be wrong. Germline values: CDR1 MDHEN, CDR2 SYDVKM. The CDR3 sequence is 12 residues long. CDR3 sequence: CASSRLPYEQYL. Here the CDR3 DNA reads TGTGCCAGCAGTCGGCTACCCTACGAGCAGTACCTC.

The chain carries TRBV6-6 and TRBJ1-2; the match to TRBD1 covers 8 bases. This CDR3 has 13 amino acids. CDR1 and CDR2 from the germline V gene are MNHNY and SVGAGI (reference sequence). The V and J ends lost 6 bases and 6 bases, in that order; junction bases with no gene match: 6. The CDR3 coding sequence is TGTGCCAGCAGCTCGACAGGGGTAGATGGCTACACCTTC. This gives the protein CASSSTGVDGYTF.

In this sample, this clonotype turned up a few times. This chain links TRBV6-5 with TRBJ2-1; D gene uncertain. CDR1 is MNHEY, CDR2 SVGAGI, per germline. This CDR3 comprises 15 residues. With 6 bases removed from V and 7 bases from J, the gap between germline ends came to 19 bases. The CDR3 protein is CASRNDYAEINEQFF. CDR3 bases: TGTGCCAGCAGGAACGATTACGCGGAGATTAATGAGCAGTTCTTC.

This clonotype was found once. This rearrangement joins TRBV24-1 to TRBJ2-7; TRBD2 matches at 7 bases. The J segment lost 9 bases and the V segment lost 3 bases, leaving 13 bases of the junction unmatched. The CDR3 sequence is 15 residues long. The V gene's germline CDR1 is KGHDR and CDR2 SFDVKD. This chain's CDR3 is CATSDADRQQRGQYF. As DNA, the CDR3 is TGTGCCACCAGTGATGCGGACCGACAGCAGCGGGGGCAGTACTTC.